Sequencing of this T cell receptor beta chain was carried out in a study of breast tumors, draining lymph nodes, adjacent tissues. CDR1 is SNHLY and CDR2 is FYNNEI in the germline V gene. The ends were cut back, 3 bases at V and 7 bases at J, with 13 bases in the middle. This CDR3 has 14 residues. The sample holds many counts of this clonotype. The antigen is undetermined. The lymph nodes were axillary draining lymph nodes from breast cancer patients. Whole-study findings and limits: Compared with lymph nodes, tumors were less diverse; compared with nontumor tissue, more. Most tumor T cells seemingly derive from lymph node, then expand in tumor. Tumor and nontumor repertoires were significantly more similar in luminal-like than in basal-like breast cancer.

TCRdb reprocessed the multiplex PCR reads via MiXCR and lists one record per CDR3 protein. The sample records over 250,000 distinct CDR3 sequences, around 30% being singletons. The V and J genes are TRBV2 and TRBJ1-5; D is ambiguous. The clonotype originates from a female donor with breast cancer. Some clones in this sample may be carry-over from other donors' samples. The sample comprised axillary lymph node tissue. CDR3 coding DNA: TGTGCCAGCAGTGATGTTGGGAGCGTACAGCCCCAGCATTTT. It is translated as CASSDVGSVQPQHF.